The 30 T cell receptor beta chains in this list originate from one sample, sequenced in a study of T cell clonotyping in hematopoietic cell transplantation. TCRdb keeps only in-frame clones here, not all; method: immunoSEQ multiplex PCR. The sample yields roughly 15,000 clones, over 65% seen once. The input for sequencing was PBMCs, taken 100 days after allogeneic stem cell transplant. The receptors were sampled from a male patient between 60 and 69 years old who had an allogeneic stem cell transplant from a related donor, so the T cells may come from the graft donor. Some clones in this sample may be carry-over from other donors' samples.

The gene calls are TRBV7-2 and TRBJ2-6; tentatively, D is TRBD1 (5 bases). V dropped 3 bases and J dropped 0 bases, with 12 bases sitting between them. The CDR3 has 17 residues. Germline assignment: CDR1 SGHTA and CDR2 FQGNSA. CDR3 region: CASSLSGLGSGANVLTF. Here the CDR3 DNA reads TGTGCCAGCAGCTTGTCAGGGTTGGGCTCTGGGGCCAACGTCCTGACTTTC.

The CDR3 region has the DNA TGCGCCAGCAGCTTGGGATATACAGTGCAAAACACTGAAGCTTTCTTT. Its protein product is CASSLGYTVQNTEAFF. The chain joins TRBV5-1 to TRBJ1-1; D not certain. V shed 0 bases and J shed 2 bases, with 14 bases lying between them. Germline CDR1 is SGHRS and CDR2 is YFSETQ. The CDR3 loop spans 16 amino acids.

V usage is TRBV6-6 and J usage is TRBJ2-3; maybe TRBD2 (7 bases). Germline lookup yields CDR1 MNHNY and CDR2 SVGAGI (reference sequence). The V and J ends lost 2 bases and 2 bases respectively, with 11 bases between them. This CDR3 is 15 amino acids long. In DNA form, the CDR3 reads TGTGCCAGCAGTTACGCGGGGGCGCTCACAGATACGCAGTATTTT. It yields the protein CASSYAGALTDTQYF.

CDR3 region: CASGQTGGPRDYGYTF. CDR3 nucleotides: TGTGCCAGCGGTCAAACAGGAGGCCCCCGTGACTATGGCTACACCTTC. The chain carries TRBV28 and TRBJ1-2, with D perhaps TRBD1 (5 bases). CDR3 length: 16 amino acids. V was trimmed by 8 bases and J by 3 bases, leaving 22 bases between them. In germline, CDR1 is MDHEN, CDR2 SYDVKM.

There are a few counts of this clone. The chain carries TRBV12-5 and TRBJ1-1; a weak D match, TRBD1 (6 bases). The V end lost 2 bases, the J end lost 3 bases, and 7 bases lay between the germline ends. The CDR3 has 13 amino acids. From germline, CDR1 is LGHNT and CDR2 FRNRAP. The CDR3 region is CASGLRTDTEAFF. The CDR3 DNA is TGTGCTAGTGGTTTGAGGACAGACACTGAAGCTTTCTTT. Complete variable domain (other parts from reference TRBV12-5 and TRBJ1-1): DARVTQTPRHKVTEMGQEVTMRCQPILGHNTVFWYRQTMMQGLELLAYFRNRAPLDDSGMPKDRFSAEMPDATLATLKIQPSEPRDSAVYFCASGLRTDTEAFFGQGTRLTVV.

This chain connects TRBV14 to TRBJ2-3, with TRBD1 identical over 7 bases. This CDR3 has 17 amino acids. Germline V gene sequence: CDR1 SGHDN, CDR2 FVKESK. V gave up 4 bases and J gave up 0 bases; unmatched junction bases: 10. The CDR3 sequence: CASSPTWTGPSTDTQYF. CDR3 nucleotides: TGTGCCAGCAGCCCTACCTGGACAGGCCCGAGCACAGATACGCAGTATTTT.

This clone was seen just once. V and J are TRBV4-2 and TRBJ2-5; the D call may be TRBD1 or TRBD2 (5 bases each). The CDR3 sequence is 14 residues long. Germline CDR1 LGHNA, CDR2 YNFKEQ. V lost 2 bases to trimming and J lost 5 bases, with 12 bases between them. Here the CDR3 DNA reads TGTGCCAGCAGCCAACATCCCGGGACGGAGACCCAGTACTTC. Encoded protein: CASSQHPGTETQYF.

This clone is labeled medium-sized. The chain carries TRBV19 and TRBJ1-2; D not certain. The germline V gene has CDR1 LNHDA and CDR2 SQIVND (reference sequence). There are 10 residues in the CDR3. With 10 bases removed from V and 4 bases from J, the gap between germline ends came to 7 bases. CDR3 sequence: CATEAYGYTF. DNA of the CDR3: TGTGCCACTGAGGCCTATGGCTACACCTTC.

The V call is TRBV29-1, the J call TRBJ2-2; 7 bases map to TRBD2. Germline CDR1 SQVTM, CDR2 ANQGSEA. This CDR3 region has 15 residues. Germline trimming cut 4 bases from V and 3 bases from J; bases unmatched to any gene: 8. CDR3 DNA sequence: TGCAGCGTTGTAACCCAGCGGGGTGACACCGGGGAGCTGTTTTTT. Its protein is CSVVTQRGDTGELFF.

Here the CDR3 DNA reads TGTGCCAGCAGTTCCTCAGCACACAATCAGCCCCAGCATTTT. Translation: CASSSSAHNQPQHF. The V gene is TRBV28, the J gene TRBJ1-5; D gene ambiguous. The ends were cut back, 4 bases at V and 3 bases at J, with 10 bases in the middle. Looked up from germline, CDR1 is MDHEN and CDR2 is SYDVKM. The CDR3 contains 14 residues.

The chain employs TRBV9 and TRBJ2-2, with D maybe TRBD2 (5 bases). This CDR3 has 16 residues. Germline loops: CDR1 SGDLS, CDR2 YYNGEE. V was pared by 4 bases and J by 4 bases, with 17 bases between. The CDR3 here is CASSPSPLPSTGELFF. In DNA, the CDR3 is TGTGCCAGCAGCCCTAGCCCACTTCCAAGCACCGGGGAGCTGTTTTTT.

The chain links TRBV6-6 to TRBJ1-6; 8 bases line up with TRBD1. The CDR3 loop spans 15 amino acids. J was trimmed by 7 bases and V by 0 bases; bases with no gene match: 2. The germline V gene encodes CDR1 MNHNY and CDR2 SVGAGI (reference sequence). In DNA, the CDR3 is TGTGCCAGCAGTTACTCGGACAGGGTGAATTCACCCCTCCACTTT. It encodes CASSYSDRVNSPLHF.

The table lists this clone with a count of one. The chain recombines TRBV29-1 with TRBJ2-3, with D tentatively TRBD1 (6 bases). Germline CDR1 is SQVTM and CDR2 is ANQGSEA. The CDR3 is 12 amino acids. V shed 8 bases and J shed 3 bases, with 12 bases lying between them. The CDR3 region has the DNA TGCAGCTATGTCAGGGGAACAGATACGCAGTATTTT. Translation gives CSYVRGTDTQYF.

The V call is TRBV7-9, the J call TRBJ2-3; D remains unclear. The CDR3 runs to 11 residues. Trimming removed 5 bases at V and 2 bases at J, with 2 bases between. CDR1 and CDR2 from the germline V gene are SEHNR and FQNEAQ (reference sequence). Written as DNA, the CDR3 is TGTGCCAGCAGCAACACAGATACGCAGTATTTT. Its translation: CASSNTDTQYF.

CDR3 region: CASSSAGISNTEAFF. The CDR3 region has the DNA TGTGCCAGCTCGTCGGCAGGGATATCGAACACTGAAGCTTTCTTT. The chain recombines TRBV18 with TRBJ1-1; possible D gene TRBD1, 5 bases. Germline assignment: CDR1 KGHSH and CDR2 LQKENI. V lost 6 bases, J lost 1 base, and 15 bases lay in between. This CDR3 is 15 amino acids long.

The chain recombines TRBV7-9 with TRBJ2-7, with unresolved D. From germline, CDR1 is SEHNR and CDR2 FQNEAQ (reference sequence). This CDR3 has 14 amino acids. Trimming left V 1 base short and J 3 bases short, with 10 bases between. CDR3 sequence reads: CASSLETGDYEQYF. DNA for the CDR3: TGTGCCAGCAGCTTAGAGACTGGAGACTACGAGCAGTACTTC. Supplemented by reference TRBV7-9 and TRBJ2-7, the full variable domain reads DTGVSQNPRHKITKRGQNVTFRCDPISEHNRLYWYRQTLGQGPEFLTYFQNEAQLEKSRLLSDRFSAERPKGSFSTLEIQRTEQGDSAMYLCASSLETGDYEQYFGPGTRLTVT.

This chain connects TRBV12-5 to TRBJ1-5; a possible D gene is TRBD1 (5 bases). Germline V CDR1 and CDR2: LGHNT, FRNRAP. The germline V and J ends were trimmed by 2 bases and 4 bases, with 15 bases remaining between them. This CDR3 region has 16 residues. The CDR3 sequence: CASGLPDLGENQPQHF. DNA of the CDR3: TGTGCTAGTGGTTTGCCCGATTTAGGGGAGAATCAGCCCCAGCATTTT.

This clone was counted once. This chain's CDR3 is CASSQDGTGPADTQYF. CDR3 bases: TGCGCCAGCAGCCAAGACGGGACAGGGCCGGCAGATACGCAGTATTTT. The chain is built from TRBV4-3 and TRBJ2-3; 9 bases match TRBD1. With V trimmed by 0 bases and J by 4 bases, 5 bases remained unmatched. The germline gives CDR1 LGHNA, CDR2 YSLEER. The CDR3 runs 16 residues.

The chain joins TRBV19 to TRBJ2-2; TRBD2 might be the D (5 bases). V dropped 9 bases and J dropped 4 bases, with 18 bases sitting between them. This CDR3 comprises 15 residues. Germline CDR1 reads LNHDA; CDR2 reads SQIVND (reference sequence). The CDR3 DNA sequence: TGTGCCAGCGCTGGGCGACTTGGGAGCACCGGGGAGCTGTTTTTT. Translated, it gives CASAGRLGSTGELFF.

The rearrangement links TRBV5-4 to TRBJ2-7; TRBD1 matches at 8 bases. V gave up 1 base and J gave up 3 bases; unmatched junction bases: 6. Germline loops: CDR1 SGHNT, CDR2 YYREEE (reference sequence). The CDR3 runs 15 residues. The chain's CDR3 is CASSLTMDRDYEQYF. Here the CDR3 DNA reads TGTGCCAGCAGCTTGACGATGGACAGGGACTACGAGCAGTACTTC.

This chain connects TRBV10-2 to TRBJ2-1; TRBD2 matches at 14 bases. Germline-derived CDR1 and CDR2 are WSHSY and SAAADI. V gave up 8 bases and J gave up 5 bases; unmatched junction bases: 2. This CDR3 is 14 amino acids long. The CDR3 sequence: CASEGLAGDNEQFF. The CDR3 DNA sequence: TGCGCCAGCGAGGGACTAGCGGGGGACAATGAGCAGTTCTTC.

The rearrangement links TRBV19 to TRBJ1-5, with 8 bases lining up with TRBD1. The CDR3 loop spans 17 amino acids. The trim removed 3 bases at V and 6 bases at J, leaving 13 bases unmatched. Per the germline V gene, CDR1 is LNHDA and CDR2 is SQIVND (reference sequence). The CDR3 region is CASSITLQGAMGQPQHF. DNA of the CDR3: TGTGCCAGTAGTATCACACTCCAGGGGGCTATGGGTCAGCCCCAGCATTTT.

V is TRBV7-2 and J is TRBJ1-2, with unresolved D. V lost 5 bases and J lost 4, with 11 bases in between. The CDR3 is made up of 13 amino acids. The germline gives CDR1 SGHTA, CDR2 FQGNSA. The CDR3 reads CASSADVLYGYTF. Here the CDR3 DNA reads TGTGCCAGCAGCGCAGACGTCCTCTATGGCTACACCTTC.

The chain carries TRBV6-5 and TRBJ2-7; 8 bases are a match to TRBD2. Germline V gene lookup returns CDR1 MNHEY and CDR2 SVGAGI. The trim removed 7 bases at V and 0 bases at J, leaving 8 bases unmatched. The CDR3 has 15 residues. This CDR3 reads CASTGRLATSYEQYF. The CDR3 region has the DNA TGTGCCAGCACAGGTCGACTAGCGACCTCCTACGAGCAGTACTTC.

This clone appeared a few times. The CDR3 region is CASSLGVEGLNEKLFF. CDR3 DNA sequence: TGTGCCAGCAGCTTAGGCGTTGAAGGATTAAATGAAAAACTGTTTTTT. The chain recombines TRBV7-6 with TRBJ1-4; D gene uncertain. Germline V gene data show CDR1 as SGHVS and CDR2 as FNYEAQ. CDR3 size: 16 residues. V was cut by 1 base and J by 5 bases, with 14 bases left in between. Using reference TRBV7-6 and TRBJ1-4 for the parts outside the CDR3, the full variable domain is GAGVSQSPRYKVTKRGQDVALRCDPISGHVSLYWYRQALGQGPEFLTYFNYEAQQDKSGLPNDRFSAERPEGSISTLTIQRTEQRDSAMYRCASSLGVEGLNEKLFFGSGTQLSVL.

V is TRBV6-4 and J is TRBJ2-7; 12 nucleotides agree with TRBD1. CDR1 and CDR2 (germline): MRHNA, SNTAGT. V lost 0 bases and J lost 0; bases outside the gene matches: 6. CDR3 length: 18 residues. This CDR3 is CASSDSGTGGLSSYEQYF. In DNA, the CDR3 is TGTGCCAGCAGTGACTCGGGGACAGGGGGCTTAAGCTCCTACGAGCAGTACTTC.

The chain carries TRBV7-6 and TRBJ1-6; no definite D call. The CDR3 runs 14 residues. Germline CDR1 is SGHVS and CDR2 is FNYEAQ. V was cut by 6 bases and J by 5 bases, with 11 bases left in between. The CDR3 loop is CASSLGLHNSPLHF. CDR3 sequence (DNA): TGTGCCAGCAGTCTAGGTCTCCATAATTCACCCCTCCACTTT.

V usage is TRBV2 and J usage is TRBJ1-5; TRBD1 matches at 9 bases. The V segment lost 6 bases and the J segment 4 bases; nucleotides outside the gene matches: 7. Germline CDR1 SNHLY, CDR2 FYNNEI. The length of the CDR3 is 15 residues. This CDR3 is CASRGTGRGNQPQHF. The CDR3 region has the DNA TGTGCCAGCAGGGGGACAGGGCGCGGTAATCAGCCCCAGCATTTT.

CDR3 sequence reads: CASSQDDSTDTQYF. CDR3 bases: TGCGCCAGCAGCCAAGATGACTCGACAGATACGCAGTATTTT. The chain carries TRBV4-3 and TRBJ2-3, with no clear D. Germline values: CDR1 LGHNA, CDR2 YSLEER. The CDR3 consists of 14 residues. V was clipped by 0 bases and J by 3 bases, with 7 bases between them.

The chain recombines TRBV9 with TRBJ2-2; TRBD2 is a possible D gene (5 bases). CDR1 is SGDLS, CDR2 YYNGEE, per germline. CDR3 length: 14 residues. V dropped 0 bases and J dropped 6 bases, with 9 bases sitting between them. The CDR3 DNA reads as TGTGCCAGCAGCGTAGTTTGGGGAGCCGGGGAGCTGTTTTTT. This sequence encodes CASSVVWGAGELFF.